The rows below give T cell receptor beta chains drawn from one sample of a study of T cell repertoires in cytomegalovirus infection. A single record per CDR3 protein comes from TCRdb applying MiXCR to the reads. This repertoire shows around 800,000 distinct CDR3 sequences, approximately 32% found once; its top ten account for around 12%. Their specific antigens are unknown. Source: cultured CD8+ T cells from PBMCs, taken from culture after CMV antigen stimulation. The receptor set was obtained from a human donor in good health (CMV status not recorded). Some clones in this sample may be carry-over from other donors' samples. CDR3s include the opening cysteine and the closing phenylalanine or tryptophan. Fields, in order: V gene, clone size, D gene, J gene, CDR3 DNA, CDR3 protein. D genes are given only for firm matches. Clone size, where shown, is once, few, many, or a class for clones that have expanded.

TRBV7-2,few,TRBD1,TRBJ1-2,TGTGCCAGCAGCTTAGGTTACAGGGGCGATGGCTACACCTTC,CASSLGYRGDGYTF
TRBV7-2,many,NA,TRBJ2-3,TGTGCCAGCACCCTCGGGAGAGACAGGCGACCTAGCACAGATACGCAGTATTTT,CASTLGRDRRPSTDTQYF
TRBV10-3,NA,NA,TRBJ1-5,TGTGCCATCAGTGCACAGGATAGCAATCAGCCCCAGCATTTT,CAISAQDSNQPQHF
TRBV9,NA,NA,TRBJ2-5,TGTGCCAGCAGCGTAGCTAGTCAAGAGACCCAGTACTTC,CASSVASQETQYF
TRBV5-4,NA,NA,TRBJ2-7,TGTGCCAGCAGCCTCGGCCCTGCGGGGGAGCAGTACTTC,CASSLGPAGEQYF
TRBV12-3/TRBV12-4,NA,NA,TRBJ1-3,TGTGCCAACATCTTTACCCCTGGCAGCCTAAGCTCTGGAAACACCATATATTTT,CANIFTPGSLSSGNTIYF
TRBV10-3,NA,NA,TRBJ2-7,TGTGCCACCGAGGGTGGGGGCGAGCAGTACTTC,CATEGGGEQYF
TRBV27,NA,TRBD2,TRBJ2-2,TGTGCCAGCGGACTAGCGAACACCGGGGAGCTGTTTTTT,CASGLANTGELFF
TRBV27,NA,NA,TRBJ1-5,TGTGCCAGCAGTTCGGCGGGATATAGCAATCAGCCCCAGCATTTT,CASSSAGYSNQPQHF
TRBV28,NA,NA,TRBJ2-1,TGTGCCAGCAGTTTCGGCGTCCCGAACTACAATGAGCAGTTCTTC,CASSFGVPNYNEQFF
TRBV25-1,few,TRBD1,TRBJ2-1,TGTGCCAGCAGACAGGGGGCCAATGAGCAGTTCTTC,CASRQGANEQFF
TRBV7-2,many,NA,TRBJ2-3,TGTGCCAGCAGCTTGGACAAGGGAATCGATACGCAGTATTTT,CASSLDKGIDTQYF
TRBV7-6,NA,NA,TRBJ1-6,TGTGCCAGCAGCCTTTTTGGAGGGTCTGATTCACCCCTCCACTTT,CASSLFGGSDSPLHF
TRBV7-2,many,NA,TRBJ2-6,TGTGCCAGCAGCCCCACAGAGACTGGGGCCAACGTCCTGACTTTC,CASSPTETGANVLTF
TRBV28,many,NA,TRBJ1-1,TGTGCCAGCAGTCCTACGACAGGTAACCATCAAGCTTTCTTT,CASSPTTGNHQAFF
TRBV19,few,NA,TRBJ1-5,TGTGCCAGTAGTCCCCTTCGAAGGGGGGACAATCAGCCCCAGCATTTT,CASSPLRRGDNQPQHF
TRBV7-6,many,NA,TRBJ1-1,TGTGCCAGCAGCTTACGTGGGGCTTCAAACACTGAAGCTTTCTTT,CASSLRGASNTEAFF
TRBV7-9,NA,NA,TRBJ1-1,TGTGCCAGCAGCGTGGGACATTTGAACACTGAAGCTTTCTTT,CASSVGHLNTEAFF
TRBV6-5,few,TRBD2,TRBJ2-7,TGTGCCAGCAGATCCCGGGAGGTCTACGAGCAGTACTTC,CASRSREVYEQYF
TRBV7-6,NA,TRBD2,TRBJ2-1,TGTGCCAGCAGCTTAGAGGGACTAGCGGGGCTAAACAATGAGCAGTTCTTC,CASSLEGLAGLNNEQFF
TRBV12-3/TRBV12-4,NA,NA,TRBJ2-2,TGTGCCAGCAGTACCTACAGCGTCCCAATTCGAACGAACACCGGGGAGCTGTTTTTT,CASSTYSVPIRTNTGELFF
TRBV12-3/TRBV12-4,NA,NA,TRBJ1-1,TGTGCCAGCAGTTTACTCTGGAACACTGAAGCTTTCTTT,CASSLLWNTEAFF
TRBV24-1,few,TRBD1,TRBJ1-2,TGTGCCACCAGGGATGACAGGGCTGGCTACACCTTC,CATRDDRAGYTF
TRBV7-6,NA,NA,TRBJ2-1,TGTGCCAGCAGATCCCCAGGAGGAGGGGGATTCGATGAGCAGTTCTTC,CASRSPGGGGFDEQFF
TRBV7-9,NA,NA,TRBJ1-1,TGTGCCAGCAGCCCGAGGGGCAGGGGAAAGGAGAACACTGAAGCTTTCTTT,CASSPRGRGKENTEAFF
TRBV4-1,few,NA,TRBJ2-1,TGCGCCAGCAGCCAAGTCAAGGGCTACAATGAGCAGTTCTTC,CASSQVKGYNEQFF
TRBV7-2,many,NA,TRBJ1-1,TGTGCCAGCAGCTCCCCGACAGGCCTCCCGGATCAAGCTTTCTTT,CASSSPTGLPDQAFF
TRBV6-1,NA,TRBD1,TRBJ2-1,TGTGCCATTGGACAGGGGTCAGGTGGAAGTGAGTTCTTC,CAIGQGSGGSEFF
TRBV20-1,NA,TRBD1,TRBJ2-1,TGCAGTGTCGAAGGTATCGGGACAGACGAGAGGTACAATGAGCAGTTCTTC,CSVEGIGTDERYNEQFF
TRBV6-6,few,TRBD1,TRBJ1-5,TGTGCCAGCAGCCTCGCAATACCCGGACAGGGGGAAGGTCAGCCCCAGCATTTT,CASSLAIPGQGEGQPQHF
TRBV20-1,NA,NA,TRBJ2-1,TGCAGTGCTAGATCTCCTCTACAGGCCTACAATGAGCAGTTCTTC,CSARSPLQAYNEQFF
TRBV6-2/TRBV6-3,few,TRBD1,TRBJ2-3,TGTGCCAGCAGTTATCCAGGGGGTACAGATACGCAGTATTTT,CASSYPGGTDTQYF
TRBV7-9,NA,TRBD1,TRBJ1-5,TGTGCCAGCAGCACTGGGGGACAGGGGAAGCCCCAGCATTTT,CASSTGGQGKPQHF
TRBV9,NA,NA,TRBJ1-1,TGTGCCAGCAGCGCGCAGGGTGGCACTGAAGCTTTCTTT,CASSAQGGTEAFF
TRBV12-5,many,TRBD1,TRBJ1-5,TGTGCTAGTGGTTTGGCCCTGACAGGGGCTAGCAATCAGCCCCAGCATTTT,CASGLALTGASNQPQHF
TRBV4-2,few,NA,TRBJ2-1,TGTGCCAGCAGCCAAGAGCGGGCTAGCTCCTACAATGAGCAGTTCTTC,CASSQERASSYNEQFF
TRBV2,many,NA,TRBJ1-5,TGTGCCAGCACCTACGGCAGCCATCAGCCCCAGCATTTT,CASTYGSHQPQHF
TRBV12-3/TRBV12-4,NA,NA,TRBJ1-1,TGTGCCAGCAGACGCTCCGGGACATCGAACACTGAAGCTTTCTTT,CASRRSGTSNTEAFF
TRBV7-8,many,TRBD1,TRBJ1-6,TGTGCCAGCAGCTTAAGGGACAGCTCAGTCTCCTATAATTCACCCCTCCACTTT,CASSLRDSSVSYNSPLHF
TRBV6-1,NA,NA,TRBJ1-3,TGTGCCAGCAGTGGGACGATGGAGGGAAACACCATATATTTT,CASSGTMEGNTIYF
TRBV19,many,TRBD1,TRBJ1-6,TGTGCCAGTAGCCGAGGACAGGGGGCATCACCCCTCCACTTT,CASSRGQGASPLHF
TRBV24-1,NA,NA,TRBJ2-3,TGTGCCACCAGTGACCCCGAGAAATCCCCAGATACGCAGTATTTT,CATSDPEKSPDTQYF
TRBV11-2,once,NA,TRBJ2-3,TGTGCCAGCAGCGTATTTTCATGGGATACGCAGTATTTT,CASSVFSWDTQYF
TRBV29-1,NA,TRBD2,TRBJ2-1,TGCAGCGTTAGGGGACTAGCGGGGGCCACATCCTACAATGAGCAGTTCTTC,CSVRGLAGATSYNEQFF
TRBV6-5,NA,NA,TRBJ2-1,TGTGCCAGCAGTTACTCTCGACTTGGGGCCTACAATGAGCAGTTCTTC,CASSYSRLGAYNEQFF
TRBV28,NA,NA,TRBJ1-1,TGTGCCAGCAGTCTACAGTTCACTGAAGCTTTCTTT,CASSLQFTEAFF
TRBV20-1,NA,TRBD2,TRBJ2-1,TGCAGTGCTCCCGGGACTAGCGGTTACAATGAGCAGTTCTTC,CSAPGTSGYNEQFF